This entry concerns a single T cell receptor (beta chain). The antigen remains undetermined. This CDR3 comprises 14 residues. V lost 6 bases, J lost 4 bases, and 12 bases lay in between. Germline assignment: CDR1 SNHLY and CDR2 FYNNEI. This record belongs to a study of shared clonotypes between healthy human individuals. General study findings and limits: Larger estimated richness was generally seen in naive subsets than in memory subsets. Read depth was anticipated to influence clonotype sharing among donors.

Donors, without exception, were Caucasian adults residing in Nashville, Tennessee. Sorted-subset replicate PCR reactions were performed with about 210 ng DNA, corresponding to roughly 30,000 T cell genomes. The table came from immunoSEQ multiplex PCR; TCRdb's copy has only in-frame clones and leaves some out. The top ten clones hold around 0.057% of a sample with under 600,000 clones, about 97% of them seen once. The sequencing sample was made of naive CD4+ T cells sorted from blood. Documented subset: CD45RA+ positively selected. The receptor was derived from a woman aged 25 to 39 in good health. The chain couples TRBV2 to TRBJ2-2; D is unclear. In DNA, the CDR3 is TGTGCCAGCAGCGCAAGGGCAGCCACCGGGGAGCTGTTTTTT. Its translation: CASSARAATGELFF.